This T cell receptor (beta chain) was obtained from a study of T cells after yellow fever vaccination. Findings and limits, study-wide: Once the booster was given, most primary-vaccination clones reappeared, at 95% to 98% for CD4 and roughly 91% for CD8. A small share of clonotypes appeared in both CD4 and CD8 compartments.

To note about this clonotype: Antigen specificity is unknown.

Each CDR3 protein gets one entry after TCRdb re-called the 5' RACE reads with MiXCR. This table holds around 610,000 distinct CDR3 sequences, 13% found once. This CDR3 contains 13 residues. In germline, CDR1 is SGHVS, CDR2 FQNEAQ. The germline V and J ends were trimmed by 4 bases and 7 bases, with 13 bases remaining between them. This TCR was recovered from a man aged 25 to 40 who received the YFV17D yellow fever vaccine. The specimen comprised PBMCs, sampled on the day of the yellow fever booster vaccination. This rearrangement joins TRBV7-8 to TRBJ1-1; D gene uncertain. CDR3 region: CASSWGTLSEAFF. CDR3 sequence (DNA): TGTGCCAGCAGCTGGGGAACGTTGAGTGAAGCTTTCTTT.